This T cell receptor beta chain was sequenced in a study of blood T cell repertoires in COVID-19. The assay was immunoSEQ multiplex PCR, and TCRdb's table has in-frame clones only and misses some. This table has tens of thousands of clones, roughly 85% appearing once. The V gene's germline CDR1 is GTSNPN and CDR2 SVGIG (reference sequence). Trimming cost V 2 bases and J 4 bases; bases outside gene matches: 7. The CDR3 has 14 amino acids. The TCR sequence derives from a human donor in a cohort sampled during active COVID-19. The V and J genes are TRBV30 and TRBJ2-7, with 8 bases lining up with TRBD2. Sample: peripheral blood. As DNA, the CDR3 is TGTGCCTGGAGTAAGGAGCGGGGGCCTTACGAGCAGTACTTC. Its protein is CAWSKERGPYEQYF.